The 11 T cell receptor beta chains below all came from one sample that was sequenced in a study of T cells in localized non-small cell lung cancer (dated by TCRdb to between 2020 and 2021). The library relied on the immunoSEQ multiplex PCR assay. TCRdb carries this immuneACCESS record with in-frame sequences only. Its versions omit some clonotypes, under half of them owing to an unresolved V gene in the studies checked, with the rest unexplained. The sample records roughly 1,200 clones, about 26% of which are singletons. Roughly 30% of the sample comes from the top ten. The specimen comprised normal lung tissue next to the tumor, sampled before any cancer treatment. These TCRs come from a male donor aged 60 or older with stage I lung adenocarcinoma.

The rearrangement links TRBV6-8 to TRBJ1-2, with D uncertain. The CDR3 contains 12 residues. The V and J ends lost 5 bases and 11 bases respectively, with 15 bases between them. In germline, CDR1 is MNHGY, CDR2 SAAAGT. The CDR3 loop is CASSEVPGLYTF. For the CDR3, the DNA is TGTGCCAGCAGTGAGGTCCCGGGGTTGTACACCTTC.

The chain joins TRBV6-8 to TRBJ1-2; tentatively, D is TRBD1 (6 bases). Germline V gene sequence: CDR1 MNHGY, CDR2 SAAAGT. V was cut by 2 bases and J by 14 bases, with 18 bases left in between. This CDR3 spans 13 amino acids. DNA of the CDR3: TGTGCCAGCAGTTACGGGGTCATGGGGGCGGGGACCTTC. Amino acids: CASSYGVMGAGTF.

In its sample, this clone was seen a few times. This chain connects TRBV6-8 to TRBJ1-1; 8 nucleotides agree with TRBD1. J gave up 0 bases and V 4 bases, and 7 bases lay outside the gene matches. CDR1 is MNHGY, CDR2 SAAAGT, per germline. The CDR3 loop spans 16 amino acids. Here the CDR3 DNA reads TGTGCCAGCAGTTCCAGGACAGGGTTCATGAACACTGAAGCTTTCTTT. Its protein product is CASSSRTGFMNTEAFF.

The rearrangement uses TRBV6-8 and TRBJ2-1; 10 bases line up with TRBD2. The CDR3 is 17 residues long. V lost 0 bases and J lost 8; bases outside the gene matches: 10. From germline, CDR1 is MNHGY and CDR2 SAAAGT. The CDR3 region is CASSYSQGSGGAHEQFF. The DNA of the CDR3 is TGTGCCAGCAGTTACTCCCAGGGCAGCGGGGGGGCACATGAGCAGTTCTTC.

The chain's CDR3 is CAYSSGGNEKLFF. The CDR3 bases are TGTGCCTACTCGTCGGGGGGTAATGAAAAACTGTTTTTT. The chain combines TRBV30 with TRBJ1-4; the D gene is possibly TRBD1 (5 bases). V was cut by 7 bases and J by 4 bases, with 13 bases left in between. This CDR3 contains 13 residues. In germline, CDR1 is GTSNPN, CDR2 SVGIG (reference sequence).

V and J are TRBV6-8 and TRBJ2-2; D may be TRBD1 or TRBD2 (5 bases each). The V gene's germline CDR1 is MNHGY and CDR2 SAAAGT. This CDR3 spans 21 amino acids. V shed 5 bases and J shed 2 bases, with 30 bases lying between them. CDR3 in amino acids: CASSPHSQGSRSGFNTGELFF. The CDR3 nucleotides read TGTGCCAGCAGTCCCCATTCTCAGGGTTCTCGTTCGGGGTTTAACACCGGGGAGCTGTTTTTT.

This rearrangement joins TRBV6-8 to TRBJ1-5; 10 nucleotides agree with TRBD1. Germline V lookup: CDR1 MNHGY, CDR2 SAAAGT. The CDR3 totals 14 residues. The junction had 6 bases not matched to a gene; V was cut back by 10 bases and J by 3 bases. CDR3 region: CAIRGTGDNQPQHF. CDR3 coding DNA: TGTGCCATCAGGGGGACAGGGGACAATCAGCCCCAGCATTTT.

This clone was observed a handful of times. J is TRBJ1-4 and V is TRBV6-8; 9 nucleotides align to TRBD1. This CDR3 has 12 amino acids. Germline assignment: CDR1 MNHGY and CDR2 SAAAGT. J was trimmed by 6 bases and V by 8 bases; bases with no gene match: 1. The CDR3 bases are TGTGCCAGCCGGGACAGGGATGAAAAACTGTTTTTT. Protein sequence: CASRDRDEKLFF.

This chain links TRBV18 with TRBJ1-4; D is ambiguous. Germline assignment: CDR1 KGHSH and CDR2 LQKENI. The CDR3 runs to 13 residues. The V gene lost 4 bases and the J gene lost 6 bases, with 9 bases spanning the gap. The CDR3 nucleotides are TGTGCCAGCTCACGGGGTGCAGATGAAAAACTGTTTTTT. Encoded protein: CASSRGADEKLFF.

The chain is built from TRBV9 and TRBJ2-5; 11 nucleotides line up with TRBD2. This CDR3 contains 13 residues. From germline, CDR1 is SGDLS and CDR2 YYNGEE. The CDR3 region is CAHTSGSVETQYF. Written as DNA, the CDR3 is TGTGCTCACACTAGCGGGAGCGTGGAGACCCAGTACTTC.

V gene TRBV23-1 combines with J gene TRBJ2-3; TRBD2 aligns across 13 bases. TRBV23-1 is an open reading frame, and its role is uncertain. V dropped 1 base and J dropped 13; count of bases not matched to a gene: 14. The CDR3 extends over 17 amino acids. The chain's CDR3 is CASSQCSGTSGAYGKYF. CDR3 nucleotide sequence: TGCGCCAGCAGTCAATGTTCCGGGACTAGCGGGGCATACGGTAAGTATTTT.